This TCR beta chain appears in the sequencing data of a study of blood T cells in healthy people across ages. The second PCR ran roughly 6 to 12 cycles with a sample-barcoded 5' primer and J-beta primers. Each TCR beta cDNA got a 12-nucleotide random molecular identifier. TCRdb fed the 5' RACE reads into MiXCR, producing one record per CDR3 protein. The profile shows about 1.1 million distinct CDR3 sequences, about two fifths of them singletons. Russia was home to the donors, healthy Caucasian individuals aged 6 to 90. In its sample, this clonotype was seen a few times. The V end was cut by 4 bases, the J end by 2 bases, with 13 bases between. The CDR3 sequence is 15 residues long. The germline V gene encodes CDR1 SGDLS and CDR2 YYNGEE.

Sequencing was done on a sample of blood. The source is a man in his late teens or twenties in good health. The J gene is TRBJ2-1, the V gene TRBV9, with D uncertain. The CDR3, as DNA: TGTGCCAGCAGCCCGCGACTTGAACCCTACAATGAGCAGTTCTTC. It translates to CASSPRLEPYNEQFF.